The rows below give T cell receptor beta chains drawn from one sample of a study of technical replicates of blood from a few donors. Assay used: immunoSEQ multiplex PCR; TCRdb lists only in-frame clones, some missing. The sample has approximately 84,000 clones, 95% to 98% seen once. The sample was T cells isolated from PBMCs. These receptors came from a human donor in good health. Each CDR3 is given with its conserved first and last residue. The order of the fields is V gene, clone size, J gene, D gene, CDR3 DNA, CDR3 protein. A D gene is named only where the DNA matches it firmly. Rows give clone size only sometimes, using once, few, many, or a class for an expanded clone.

TRBV5-1	NA	TRBJ2-3	NA	TGCGCCAGCAGATCAGGGATTCGAGATACGCAGTATTTT	CASRSGIRDTQYF
TRBV21-1	NA	TRBJ2-7	NA	TGTGCCAGCAGCAGTCGTATAGCGGGAGGGTTTTACGAGCAGTACTTC	CASSSRIAGGFYEQYF
TRBV5-1	NA	TRBJ2-5	NA	TGCGCCAGCAGCACTCAAGCACTCCAGGGGAAGGTGACCCAGTACTTC	CASSTQALQGKVTQYF
TRBV18	few	TRBJ1-1	NA	TGTGCCAGCTCACGAGACTGGAACACTGAAGCTTTCTTT	CASSRDWNTEAFF
TRBV5-1	once	TRBJ2-7	TRBD2	TGCGCCAGCAGCTCGCGGACTAGCGGAGGGGGAGAGCAGTACTTC	CASSSRTSGGGEQYF
TRBV6-6	NA	TRBJ2-3	NA	TGTGCCAGCCAGACAGGCCTTTTAGATACGCAGTATTTT	CASQTGLLDTQYF
TRBV5-1	NA	TRBJ2-7	NA	TGCGCCAGCAGCTTGAGTTGGGGGCGGGGGGAGCAGTACTTC	CASSLSWGRGEQYF
TRBV6-6	NA	TRBJ2-5	TRBD1	TGTGCCAGCAGCTACGGGACAGGGGAGGGGACCCAGTACTTC	CASSYGTGEGTQYF
TRBV7-9	NA	TRBJ2-1	NA	TGTGCCAGCAGCCGACGCCCTGACAGTTCCTACAATGAGCAGTTCTTC	CASSRRPDSSYNEQFF
TRBV27	NA	TRBJ2-3	NA	TGTGCCAGCAGCCGGCTAGGTGGAGATACGCAGTATTTT	CASSRLGGDTQYF
TRBV30	NA	TRBJ2-2	NA	TGTGCCTGGAGTGTCCTTTCGAACACCGGGGAGCTGTTTTTT	CAWSVLSNTGELFF
TRBV7-9	NA	TRBJ2-3	TRBD2	TGTGCCAGCAGCTTCCCCGAGACAGGACTAGCGGAAGACACAGATACGCAGTATTTT	CASSFPETGLAEDTDTQYF
TRBV7-9	once	TRBJ2-1	NA	TGTGCCAGCACCCTCGGTGACCGGGGGGCCCTATTATACAATGAGCAGTTCTTC	CASTLGDRGALLYNEQFF
TRBV28	NA	TRBJ1-2	NA	TGTGCCAGCAGTTTGTGGACGGAGGTGGATGGCTACACCTTC	CASSLWTEVDGYTF
TRBV6-5	NA	TRBJ2-1	TRBD2	TGTGCCAGCAGGACTAGCCTATACAATGAGCAGTTCTTC	CASRTSLYNEQFF
TRBV18	once	TRBJ1-5	TRBD1	TGTGCCAGCTCACCGGGGACAGACCTCTATAGCAATCAGCCCCAGCATTTT	CASSPGTDLYSNQPQHF
TRBV18	NA	TRBJ2-5	NA	TGTGCCAGCTCACCGGGACACAGAGAGACCCAGTACTTC	CASSPGHRETQYF
TRBV2	NA	TRBJ2-5	TRBD1	TGTGCCAGCAGTGAGTTCGACAGGGGGGGAGAGACCCAGTACTTC	CASSEFDRGGETQYF
TRBV28	NA	TRBJ2-5	TRBD2	TGTGCCAGCAACTTGGGGGGGACCAGGGCCCAAGAGACCCAGTACTTC	CASNLGGTRAQETQYF
TRBV10-3	once	TRBJ1-2	NA	TGTGCCATCACTGGCGGAGCTAACTATGGCTACACCTTC	CAITGGANYGYTF
TRBV7-2	NA	TRBJ1-6	NA	TGTGCCAGCAGCTTAGGGTCCGGACAAGCTTCACCCCTCCACTTT	CASSLGSGQASPLHF
TRBV27	once	TRBJ1-2	TRBD1	TGTGCCAGCAGTCCCCAGGACAGGGGGCGGGTGTATGGGGTTAACTATGGCTACACCTTC	CASSPQDRGRVYGVNYGYTF
TRBV19	NA	TRBJ1-2	NA	TGTGCCAGTAGTACGAGGTTATTAGCTAACTATGGCTACACCTTC	CASSTRLLANYGYTF
TRBV13	once	TRBJ2-3	TRBD2	TGTGCCAGCAGCTTAATGACTAGCGGGGAGAGCACAGATACGCAGTATTTT	CASSLMTSGESTDTQYF
TRBV6-5	NA	TRBJ2-7	NA	TGTGCCAGCAGTCCCCGGACACCGGGGGTGGACGAGCAGTACTTC	CASSPRTPGVDEQYF
TRBV28	NA	TRBJ1-1	NA	TGTGCCAGCAGTTGGGGGCTCAACACTGAAGCTTTCTTT	CASSWGLNTEAFF
TRBV5-8	NA	TRBJ1-2	NA	TGTGCCAGCAGCAAAATCGCCCGGGGGGGGTATGGCTACACCTTC	CASSKIARGGYGYTF
TRBV6-1	NA	TRBJ1-1	NA	TGTGCCAGCAAACCCGGAGGTACTGAAGCTTTCTTT	CASKPGGTEAFF
TRBV15	once	TRBJ1-3	TRBD1	TGTGCCACCAGCAGATATCGACAGGGGAGCTCTGGAAACACCATATATTTT	CATSRYRQGSSGNTIYF
TRBV27	NA	TRBJ1-4	NA	TGTGCCAGCAGTTTATCAGGGGATATGGGGAAACTGTTTTTT	CASSLSGDMGKLFF
TRBV11-2	few	TRBJ2-1	NA	TGTGCCAGCAGCTTAGGCCCGACTAGTGTGAGAAATGAGCAGTTCTTC	CASSLGPTSVRNEQFF
TRBV10-1	NA	TRBJ2-1	NA	TGCGCCAGCAGTGATTCGGGGAGGAATAACAATGAGCAGTTCTTC	CASSDSGRNNNEQFF
TRBV10-1	NA	TRBJ2-6	TRBD2	TGCGCCAGCAGTGCGGCGGGAGACCGGTTTTTTTCTGGGGCCAACGTCCTGACTTTC	CASSAAGDRFFSGANVLTF
TRBV5-4	NA	TRBJ2-3	NA	TGTGCCAGCAGCTCGTTAGCGGAGGGGCACAACAAAGATACGCAGTATTTT	CASSSLAEGHNKDTQYF
TRBV2	NA	TRBJ2-5	TRBD2	TGTGCCAGCAGTGGGGGACTAGCGGGCGCGCAAGAGACCCAGTACTTC	CASSGGLAGAQETQYF
TRBV11-3	NA	TRBJ1-6	NA	TGTGCCAGCAGCCCGGGTGGTAATTCACCCCTCCACTTT	CASSPGGNSPLHF
TRBV4-1	NA	TRBJ2-5	TRBD2	TGCGCCAGCAGTCTTAGCGGGGGGTTTCAAGAGACCCAGTACTTC	CASSLSGGFQETQYF